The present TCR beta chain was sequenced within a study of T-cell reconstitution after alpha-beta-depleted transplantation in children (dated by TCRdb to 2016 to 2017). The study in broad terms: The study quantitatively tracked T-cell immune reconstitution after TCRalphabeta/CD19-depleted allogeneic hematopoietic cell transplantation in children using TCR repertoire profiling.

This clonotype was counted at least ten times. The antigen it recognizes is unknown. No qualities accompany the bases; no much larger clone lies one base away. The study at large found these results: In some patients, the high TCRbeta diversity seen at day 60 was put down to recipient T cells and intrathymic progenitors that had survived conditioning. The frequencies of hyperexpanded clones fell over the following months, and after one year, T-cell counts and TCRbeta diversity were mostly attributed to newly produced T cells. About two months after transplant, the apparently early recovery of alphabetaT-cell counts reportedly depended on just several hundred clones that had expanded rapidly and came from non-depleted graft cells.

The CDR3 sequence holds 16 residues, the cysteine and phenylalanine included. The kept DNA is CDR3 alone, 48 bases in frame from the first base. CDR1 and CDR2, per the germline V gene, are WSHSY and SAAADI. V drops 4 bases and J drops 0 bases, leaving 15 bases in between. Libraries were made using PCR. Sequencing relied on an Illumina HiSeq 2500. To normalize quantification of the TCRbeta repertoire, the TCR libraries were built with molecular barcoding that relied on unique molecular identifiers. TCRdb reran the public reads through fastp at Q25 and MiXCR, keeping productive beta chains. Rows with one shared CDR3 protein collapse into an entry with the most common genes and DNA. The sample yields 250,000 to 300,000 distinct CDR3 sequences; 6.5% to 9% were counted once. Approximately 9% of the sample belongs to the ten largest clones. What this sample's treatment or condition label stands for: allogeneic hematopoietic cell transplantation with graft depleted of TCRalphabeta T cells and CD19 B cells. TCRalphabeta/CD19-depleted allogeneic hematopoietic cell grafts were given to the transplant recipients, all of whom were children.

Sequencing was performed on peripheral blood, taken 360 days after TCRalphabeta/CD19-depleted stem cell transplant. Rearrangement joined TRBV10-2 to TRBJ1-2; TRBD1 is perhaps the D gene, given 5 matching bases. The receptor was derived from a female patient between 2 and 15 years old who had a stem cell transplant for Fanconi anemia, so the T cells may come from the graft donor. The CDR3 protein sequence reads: CASSGPLGGPNYGYTF. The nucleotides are TGCGCCAGCAGTGGTCCCCTCGGGGGACCTAACTATGGCTACACCTTC.